Following are 28 T cell receptor beta chains from one sample sequenced in a study of CD8 T cells in Susac syndrome. Reverse transcription of roughly 0.5 to 1 ug RNA used random hexamers. TCRdb called the immunoSEQ multiplex PCR reads again in MiXCR, with one record for every CDR3 protein. The data hold about 190,000 distinct CDR3 sequences, with approximately 95% observed a single time. Sequenced material: CD8+ T cells from PBMCs. Source of these receptors: a human donor with Susac syndrome.

The chain recombines TRBV9 with TRBJ1-2; D may be TRBD1 (5 bases). The CDR3 runs 16 residues. Trimming removed 0 bases at V and 5 bases at J, with 17 bases between. The germline gives CDR1 SGDLS, CDR2 YYNGEE. CDR3 loop: CASSVGSGQSGYGYTF. CDR3 nucleotide sequence: TGTGCCAGCAGCGTAGGCTCCGGACAATCGGGATATGGCTACACCTTC.

The V and J genes are TRBV6-5 and TRBJ2-5; 12 bases match TRBD2. There are 15 residues in the CDR3. Germline assignment: CDR1 MNHEY and CDR2 SVGAGI. Trimming at V came to 6 bases and at J to 1 base, leaving 3 bases not matched to a gene. Here the CDR3 DNA reads TGTGCCAGCAGGACTAGCGGGGGTAGCCAAGAGACCCAGTACTTC. Amino acids: CASRTSGGSQETQYF.

The V call is TRBV3-1, the J call TRBJ2-7; D possibly corresponds to TRBD2 (5 bases). The CDR3 sequence is 16 residues long. Germline V lookup: CDR1 LGHDT, CDR2 YNNKEL (reference sequence). Trimming cost V 0 bases and J 5 bases, with 17 bases left between them. CDR3: CASSQDAANRGDEQYF. The CDR3 DNA is TGTGCCAGCAGCCAAGATGCGGCGAATCGGGGTGACGAGCAGTACTTC.

The genes are TRBV3-1 and TRBJ2-3; D is ambiguous. The CDR3 sequence is 14 residues long. Germline V CDR1 and CDR2: LGHDT, YNNKEL (reference sequence). V lost 0 bases and J lost 4, with 8 bases in between. CDR3 region: CASSQEGSADTQYF. The CDR3 DNA reads TGTGCCAGCAGCCAAGAGGGAAGCGCAGATACGCAGTATTTT.

Only one count was recorded for this clonotype. This chain links TRBV5-1 with TRBJ2-7; D remains ambiguous. V dropped 0 bases and J dropped 4 bases, with 11 bases sitting between them. Germline CDR1 is SGHRS and CDR2 is YFSETQ. The CDR3 is made up of 14 amino acids. For the CDR3, the DNA is TGCGCCAGCAGCTTGGTTGTAGGTTATTACGAGCAGTACTTC. Translating it yields CASSLVVGYYEQYF.

This chain links TRBV12-3 or TRBV12-4 with TRBJ1-2; TRBD1 agrees at 11 bases. V dropped 6 bases and J dropped 8; count of bases not matched to a gene: 8. This CDR3 is built from 14 residues. The CDR3 loop reads CASRSPGQGEGYTF. The CDR3 DNA follows: TGTGCCAGCAGGTCGCCGGGACAGGGGGAGGGCTACACCTTC.

The chain combines TRBV7-3 with TRBJ2-2; D gene unclear. The V end lost 5 bases, the J end lost 6 bases, and 10 bases lay between the germline ends. The V gene's germline CDR1 is SGHTA and CDR2 FQGTGA. The CDR3 covers 13 residues. DNA for the CDR3: TGTGCCAGCAGCCCTAATCCTTCCGGGGAGCTGTTTTTT. Residues: CASSPNPSGELFF.

V and J are TRBV5-1 and TRBJ2-3; 12 nucleotides match TRBD1. This CDR3 has 18 residues. Trimming cost V 4 bases and J 6 bases; bases outside gene matches: 15. Germline V gene sequence: CDR1 SGHRS, CDR2 YFSETQ. CDR3 DNA: TGCGCCAGCAGCCCCCGCCCGCCCGGGACAGGGGGCATGGATACGCAGTATTTT. This codes for CASSPRPPGTGGMDTQYF.

The gene calls are TRBV9 and TRBJ2-1, with TRBD1 matching over 7 bases. The V segment lost 1 base and the J segment 8 bases; nucleotides outside the gene matches: 9. The CDR3 extends over 15 amino acids. The V gene's germline CDR1 is SGDLS and CDR2 YYNGEE. This CDR3 reads CASSVHVQGVDEQFF. CDR3 DNA sequence: TGTGCCAGCAGCGTACATGTGCAGGGGGTAGATGAGCAGTTCTTC.

The chain employs TRBV7-9 and TRBJ2-6; the D is unclear. Germline V gene sequence: CDR1 SEHNR, CDR2 FQNEAQ (reference sequence). CDR3 length: 15 residues. V was cut by 5 bases and J by 4 bases, with 12 bases left in between. The CDR3 DNA sequence: TGTGCCAGCAGCCCACCATCCGCCGGGGCCAACGTCCTGACTTTC. Protein sequence: CASSPPSAGANVLTF.

V gene TRBV12-5 combines with J gene TRBJ1-2; D is perhaps TRBD1 (6 bases). V was trimmed by 1 base and J by 7 bases, leaving 7 bases between them. CDR1 is LGHNT and CDR2 is FRNRAP in the germline V gene. CDR3 length: 12 amino acids. CDR3 bases: TGTGCTAGTGGTTTGGGGGGGCCTGGCTACACCTTC. This gives the protein CASGLGGPGYTF.

V gene TRBV12-3 or TRBV12-4 combines with J gene TRBJ2-5; a possible D gene is TRBD2 (5 bases). Trimming shortened V by 5 bases and J by 5 bases, and 12 bases separated the two germline ends. The CDR3 runs 13 residues. CDR3 loop: CASSHSPGETQYF. The CDR3 DNA reads TGTGCCAGCAGTCACTCCCCGGGGGAGACCCAGTACTTC.

This clonotype has a handful of counts. The V gene is TRBV7-2, the J gene TRBJ2-1; 9 positions match TRBD2. J lost 6 bases, V lost 4 bases, and 7 bases had no gene match. Germline values: CDR1 SGHTA, CDR2 FQGNSA. The CDR3 spans 15 residues. CDR3 region: CASSSSGIGLNEQFF. The CDR3 DNA is TGTGCCAGCAGCTCTAGCGGGATAGGACTCAATGAGCAGTTCTTC.

CDR3 amino acids: CSVVPFGGGATGELFF. The CDR3, as DNA: TGCAGCGTCGTTCCCTTTGGCGGGGGGGCCACCGGGGAGCTGTTTTTT. V usage is TRBV29-1 and J usage is TRBJ2-2, with 9 bases identical to TRBD2. V shed 6 bases and J 4 bases; nucleotides not matched to a gene: 12. The CDR3 length is 16 residues. Germline V gene data show CDR1 as SQVTM and CDR2 as ANQGSEA.

The CDR3 is CASSASGPTDTQYF. In DNA form, the CDR3 reads TGTGCCAGCAGTGCTAGCGGGCCCACAGATACGCAGTATTTT. The gene calls are TRBV6-4 and TRBJ2-3; 8 nucleotides match TRBD2. The CDR3 length is 14 residues. The V gene's germline CDR1 is MRHNA and CDR2 SNTAGT. The V gene end was trimmed by 4 bases and the J gene end by 2 bases; junction bases not matched to a gene: 2.

The V and J genes are TRBV28 and TRBJ2-7; D is possibly TRBD2 (5 bases). The V gene lost 5 bases and the J gene lost 2 bases, with 16 bases spanning the gap. The CDR3 is 15 amino acids. The germline V gene has CDR1 MDHEN and CDR2 SYDVKM. The CDR3 region has the DNA TGTGCCAGCAGTACAAAGTCGGGGTACACCTACGAGCAGTACTTC. This translates into CASSTKSGYTYEQYF.

This clonotype occurred once. V usage is TRBV11-2 and J usage is TRBJ2-3; D is unresolved. Trimming took 5 bases from V and 4 from J, leaving 7 bases between them. Germline assignment: CDR1 SGHAT and CDR2 FQNNGV. CDR3 size: 12 residues. CDR3 region: CASSQPPDTQYF. The CDR3 DNA reads TGTGCCAGCAGCCAACCCCCAGATACGCAGTATTTT.

This rearrangement joins TRBV30 to TRBJ1-4; D unresolved. The CDR3 has 13 residues. Germline V gene data show CDR1 as GTSNPN and CDR2 as SVGIG (reference sequence). Deletions cut 0 bases from V and 8 bases from J, with 10 bases between. The CDR3: CAWSVAGAEKLFF. The DNA of the CDR3 is TGTGCCTGGAGTGTAGCGGGCGCCGAAAAACTGTTTTTT.

The rearrangement links TRBV20-1 to TRBJ2-5, with TRBD1 matching 9 bases. V trimming: 3 bases; J trimming: 8 bases; junction bases outside the gene matches: 10. Germline V gene lookup returns CDR1 DFQATT and CDR2 SNEGSKA (reference sequence). The length of the CDR3 is 14 residues. The CDR3 DNA follows: TGCAGTGCTAGCCGGGACAGGGAGATATTAACCCAGTACTTC. It translates to CSASRDREILTQYF.

This chain uses TRBV2 with TRBJ2-7; D uncertain. Germline-derived CDR1 and CDR2 are SNHLY and FYNNEI. V lost 6 bases and J lost 0, with 9 bases in between. CDR3 size: 13 residues. The CDR3 reads CASRDLVSYEQYF. In DNA form, the CDR3 reads TGTGCCAGCAGGGATCTGGTCTCCTACGAGCAGTACTTC.

CDR3 amino acids: CASSSSTQTSGSTGELFF. The CDR3 DNA reads as TGCGCCAGCAGCTCTAGCACCCAGACTAGCGGGAGCACCGGGGAGCTGTTTTTT. This chain links TRBV5-1 with TRBJ2-2; 12 bases are a match to TRBD2. The CDR3 runs to 18 residues. Germline V gene data show CDR1 as SGHRS and CDR2 as YFSETQ. J gave up 4 bases and V 3 bases, and 10 bases lay outside the gene matches.

This clonotype came up once. This rearrangement joins TRBV4-2 to TRBJ2-1; 9 nucleotides line up with TRBD2. This CDR3 is 16 amino acids long. J was trimmed by 5 bases and V by 0 bases; bases with no gene match: 5. Germline assignment: CDR1 LGHNA and CDR2 YNFKEQ. The CDR3 nucleotides are TGTGCCAGCAGCCAAGATCTCGCGGGGGGGGACAATGAGCAGTTCTTC. Translating it yields CASSQDLAGGDNEQFF.

The chain combines TRBV5-1 with TRBJ2-7; 10 bases match TRBD1. This CDR3 is built from 12 residues. The V gene's germline CDR1 is SGHRS and CDR2 YFSETQ. The trim removed 3 bases at V and 7 bases at J, leaving 1 base unmatched. DNA for the CDR3: TGCGCCAGCAGCTGGGGACAGGGGGAGCAGTACTTC. The encoded protein is CASSWGQGEQYF.

For the CDR3, the DNA is TGCAGTGCTAGTTTAACGGGATGGCAGCCCCAGCATTTT. This sequence encodes CSASLTGWQPQHF. V usage is TRBV20-1 and J usage is TRBJ1-5; no definite D call. Germline CDR1 and CDR2: DFQATT and SNEGSKA (reference sequence). The V and J ends lost 3 bases and 7 bases respectively, with 13 bases between them. The CDR3 contains 13 residues.

The chain carries TRBV20-1 and TRBJ2-7; TRBD2 agrees at 8 bases. This CDR3 comprises 15 residues. CDR1 DFQATT and CDR2 SNEGSKA come from the germline V gene (reference sequence). J gave up 1 base and V 1 base, and 6 bases lay outside the gene matches. DNA for the CDR3: TGCAGTGCTAGAGTTCAGACTAGCGAGTCCTACGAGCAGTACTTC. Its translation: CSARVQTSESYEQYF.

The chain carries TRBV20-1 and TRBJ2-7; a possible D gene is TRBD2 (6 bases). Between the trimmed V and J ends, which lost 4 bases and 1 base, there was a span of 8 bases. CDR1 and CDR2 from the germline V gene are DFQATT and SNEGSKA (reference sequence). The CDR3 is made up of 12 amino acids. The CDR3 spells CSAKGRSYEQYF. The CDR3 region has the DNA TGCAGTGCTAAGGGGAGGTCCTACGAGCAGTACTTC.

The rearrangement uses TRBV28 and TRBJ2-7, with TRBD1 matching 7 bases. Per the germline V gene, CDR1 is MDHEN and CDR2 is SYDVKM. Germline trimming cut 5 bases from V and 1 base from J; bases unmatched to any gene: 14. There are 17 residues in the CDR3. The CDR3 region has the DNA TGTGCCAGCAGTCCGTCCCCCCGGGGACAGCTATCCTACGAGCAGTACTTC. Residues: CASSPSPRGQLSYEQYF.

The chain links TRBV12-3 or TRBV12-4 to TRBJ1-2; TRBD1 is a possible D gene (5 bases). The germline V and J ends were trimmed by 8 bases and 8 bases, with 27 bases remaining between them. This CDR3 spans 16 amino acids. The CDR3 nucleotides are TGTGCCAGCTGGGGCGTTCCAAATCTGGATCAGACAGGCTACACCTTC. This gives the protein CASWGVPNLDQTGYTF.